This TCR beta chain was observed in a study of early T cells in non-severe SARS-CoV-2 infection. About the study: It was bulk RNA from unsorted whole blood that was sequenced, and the chains were unpaired.

V was clipped by 5 bases and J by 6 bases; unmatched bases: 11. CDR3 size: 15 residues. The germline V gene has CDR1 SEHNR and CDR2 FQNEAQ (reference sequence). Tagging with unique molecular identifiers was applied to individual cDNA molecules. Via MiXCR, TCRdb re-called the 5' RACE reads, giving one row per CDR3 protein. The sample includes roughly 64,000 distinct CDR3 sequences, approximately 8.8% of them seen just once. There are a few counts of this clonotype. The antigen is not known. Study-wide results and caveats: The study's VDJdb matching favored anti-spike CD8 responses and missed private and CD4 specificities.

The chain employs TRBV7-9 and TRBJ2-7; TRBD2 agrees at 9 bases. The receptor comes from an adult who was a healthcare worker with PCR-confirmed SARS-CoV-2 infection or an uninfected control (not recorded which). The sequences come from whole blood, collected at baseline. The CDR3 DNA reads TGTGCCAGCAGCCGCGTAGCGGGAGTTTACTCCGAGCAGTACTTC. Amino acid sequence: CASSRVAGVYSEQYF.